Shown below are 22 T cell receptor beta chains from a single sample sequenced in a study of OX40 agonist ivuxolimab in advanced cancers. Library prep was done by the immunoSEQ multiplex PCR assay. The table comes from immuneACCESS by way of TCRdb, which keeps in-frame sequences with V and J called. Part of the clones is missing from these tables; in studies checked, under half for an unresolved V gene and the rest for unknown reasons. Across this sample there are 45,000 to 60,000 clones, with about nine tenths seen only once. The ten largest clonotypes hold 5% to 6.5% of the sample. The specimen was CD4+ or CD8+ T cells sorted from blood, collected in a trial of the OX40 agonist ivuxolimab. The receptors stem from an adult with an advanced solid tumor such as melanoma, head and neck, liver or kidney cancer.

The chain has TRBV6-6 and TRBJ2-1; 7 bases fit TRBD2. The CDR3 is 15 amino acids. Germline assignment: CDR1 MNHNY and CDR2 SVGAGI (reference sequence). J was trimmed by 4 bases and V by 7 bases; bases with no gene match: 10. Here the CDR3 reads CASTNRDYQYNEQFF. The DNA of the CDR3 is TGTGCCAGCACCAACCGGGACTACCAATACAATGAGCAGTTCTTC.

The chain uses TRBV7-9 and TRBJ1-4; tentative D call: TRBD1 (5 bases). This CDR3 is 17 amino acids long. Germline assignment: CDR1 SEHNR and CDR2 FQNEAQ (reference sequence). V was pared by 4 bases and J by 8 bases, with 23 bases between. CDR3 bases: TGTGCCAGCAGCTACCCGACCGGGACCGTTAGGGGCGAAAAACTGTTTTTT. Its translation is CASSYPTGTVRGEKLFF.

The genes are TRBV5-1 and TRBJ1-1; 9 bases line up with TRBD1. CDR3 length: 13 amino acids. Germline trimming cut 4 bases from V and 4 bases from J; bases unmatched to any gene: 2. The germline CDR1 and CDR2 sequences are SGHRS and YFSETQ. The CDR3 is CASSLDRGTEAFF. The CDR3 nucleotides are TGCGCCAGCAGCCTGGACAGGGGCACTGAAGCTTTCTTT.

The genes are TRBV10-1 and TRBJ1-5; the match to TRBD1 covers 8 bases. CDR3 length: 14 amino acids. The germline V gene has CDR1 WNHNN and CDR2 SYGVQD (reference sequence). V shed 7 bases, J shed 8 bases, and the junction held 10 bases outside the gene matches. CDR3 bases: TGCGCCAGCACCTCAGGGGGCAGCAAGGAGCCCCAGCATTTT. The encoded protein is CASTSGGSKEPQHF.

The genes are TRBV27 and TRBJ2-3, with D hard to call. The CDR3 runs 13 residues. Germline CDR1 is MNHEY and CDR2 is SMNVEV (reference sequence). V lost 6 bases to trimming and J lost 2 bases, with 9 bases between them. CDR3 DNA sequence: TGTGCCAGCAGAAGCTTGTCCACAGATACGCAGTATTTT. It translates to CASRSLSTDTQYF.

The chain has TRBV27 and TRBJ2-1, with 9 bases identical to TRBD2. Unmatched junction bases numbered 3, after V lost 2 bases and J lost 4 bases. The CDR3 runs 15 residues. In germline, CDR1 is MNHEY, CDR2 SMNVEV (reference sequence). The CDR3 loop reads CASSLRRGGYNEQFF. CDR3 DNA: TGTGCCAGCAGTTTACGGCGGGGGGGGTACAATGAGCAGTTCTTC.

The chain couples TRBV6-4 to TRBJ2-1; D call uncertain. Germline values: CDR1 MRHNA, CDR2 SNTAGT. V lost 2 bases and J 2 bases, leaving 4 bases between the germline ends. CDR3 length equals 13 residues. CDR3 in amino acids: CASSDGAYNEQFF. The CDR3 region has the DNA TGTGCCAGCAGTGACGGGGCCTACAATGAGCAGTTCTTC.

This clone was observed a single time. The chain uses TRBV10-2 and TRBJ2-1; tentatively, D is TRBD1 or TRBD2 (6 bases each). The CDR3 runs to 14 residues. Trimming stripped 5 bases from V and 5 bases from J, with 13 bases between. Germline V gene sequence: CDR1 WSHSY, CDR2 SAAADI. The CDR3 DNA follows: TGCGCCAGCAGTCGGGGGCAGCTCGACAATGAGCAGTTCTTC. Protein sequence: CASSRGQLDNEQFF.

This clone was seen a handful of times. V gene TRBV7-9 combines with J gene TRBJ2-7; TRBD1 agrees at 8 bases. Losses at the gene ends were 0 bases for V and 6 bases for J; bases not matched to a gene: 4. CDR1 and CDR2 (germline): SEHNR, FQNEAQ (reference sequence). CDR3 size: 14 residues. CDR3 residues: CASSLASQGAEQYF. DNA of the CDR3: TGTGCCAGCAGCTTAGCGTCCCAGGGGGCCGAGCAGTACTTC.

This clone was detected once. CDR3: CASSQDLRDGIPGQVYGYTF. In nucleotides, the CDR3 is TGTGCCAGCAGCCAAGATTTGCGAGATGGAATACCCGGACAAGTTTATGGCTACACCTTC. The chain uses TRBV4-2 and TRBJ1-2; a weak D match, TRBD1 (5 bases). The CDR3 spans 20 residues. Germline assignment: CDR1 LGHNA and CDR2 YNFKEQ. The V end was cut by 0 bases, the J end by 5 bases, with 28 bases between.

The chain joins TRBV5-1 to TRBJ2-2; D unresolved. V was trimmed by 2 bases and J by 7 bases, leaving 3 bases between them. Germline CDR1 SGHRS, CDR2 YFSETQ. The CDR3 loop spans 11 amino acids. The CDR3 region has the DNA TGCGCCAGCAGCTTCGGCGGGGAGCTGTTTTTT. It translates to CASSFGGELFF.

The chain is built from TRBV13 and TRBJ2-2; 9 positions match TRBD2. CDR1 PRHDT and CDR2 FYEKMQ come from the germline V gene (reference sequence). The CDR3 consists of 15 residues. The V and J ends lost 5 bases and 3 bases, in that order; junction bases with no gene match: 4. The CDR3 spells CASSLTSGDTGELFF. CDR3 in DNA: TGTGCCAGCAGCCTGACTAGCGGCGACACCGGGGAGCTGTTTTTT.

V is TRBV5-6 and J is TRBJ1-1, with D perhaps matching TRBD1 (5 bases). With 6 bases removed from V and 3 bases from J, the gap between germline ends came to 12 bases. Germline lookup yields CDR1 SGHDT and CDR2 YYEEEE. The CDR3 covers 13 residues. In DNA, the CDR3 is TGTGCCAGCACCCAGGGAGATTACACTGAAGCTTTCTTT. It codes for CASTQGDYTEAFF.

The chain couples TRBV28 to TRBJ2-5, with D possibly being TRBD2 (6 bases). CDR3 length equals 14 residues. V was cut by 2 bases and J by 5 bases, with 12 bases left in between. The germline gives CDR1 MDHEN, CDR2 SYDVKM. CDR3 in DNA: TGTGCCAGCAGTTTAGGTACTAGCTTCGAGACCCAGTACTTC. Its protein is CASSLGTSFETQYF.

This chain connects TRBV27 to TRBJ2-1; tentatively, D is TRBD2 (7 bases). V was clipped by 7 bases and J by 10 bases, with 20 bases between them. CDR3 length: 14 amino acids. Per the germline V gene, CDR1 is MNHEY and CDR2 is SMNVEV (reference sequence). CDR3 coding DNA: TGTGCCAGCACCCGGGGAGGGGGACCTCGGGAGCAGTTCTTC. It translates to CASTRGGGPREQFF.

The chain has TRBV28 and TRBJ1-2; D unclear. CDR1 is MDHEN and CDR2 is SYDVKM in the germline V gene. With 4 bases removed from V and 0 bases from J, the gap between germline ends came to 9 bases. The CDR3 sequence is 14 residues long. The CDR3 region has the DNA TGTGCCAGCAGTTACGGCAGAACTAACTATGGCTACACCTTC. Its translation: CASSYGRTNYGYTF.

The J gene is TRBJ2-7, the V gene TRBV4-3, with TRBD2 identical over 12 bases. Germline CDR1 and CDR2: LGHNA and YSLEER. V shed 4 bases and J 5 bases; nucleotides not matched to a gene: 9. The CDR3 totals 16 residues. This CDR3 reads CASSPRTSGGLDEQYF. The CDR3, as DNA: TGCGCCAGCAGCCCGCGTACTAGCGGGGGGCTCGACGAGCAGTACTTC.

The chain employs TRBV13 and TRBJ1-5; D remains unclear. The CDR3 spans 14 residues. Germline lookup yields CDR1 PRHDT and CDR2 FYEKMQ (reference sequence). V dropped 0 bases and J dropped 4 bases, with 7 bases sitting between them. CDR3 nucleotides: TGTGCCAGCAGCTTAGGTAGGAGGAATCAGCCCCAGCATTTT. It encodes CASSLGRRNQPQHF.

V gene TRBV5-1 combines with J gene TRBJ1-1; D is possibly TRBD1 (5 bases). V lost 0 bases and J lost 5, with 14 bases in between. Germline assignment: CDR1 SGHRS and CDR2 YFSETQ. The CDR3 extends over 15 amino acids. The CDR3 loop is CASSLGDSGRTEAFF. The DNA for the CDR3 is TGCGCCAGCAGCTTGGGGGACTCCGGGAGGACTGAAGCTTTCTTT.

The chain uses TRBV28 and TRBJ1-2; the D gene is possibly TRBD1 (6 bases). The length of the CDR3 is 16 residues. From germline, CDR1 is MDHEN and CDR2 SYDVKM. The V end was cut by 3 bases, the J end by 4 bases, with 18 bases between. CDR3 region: CASSFRPQGSFYGYTF. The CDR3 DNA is TGTGCCAGCAGTTTTCGCCCACAGGGAAGTTTCTATGGCTACACCTTC.

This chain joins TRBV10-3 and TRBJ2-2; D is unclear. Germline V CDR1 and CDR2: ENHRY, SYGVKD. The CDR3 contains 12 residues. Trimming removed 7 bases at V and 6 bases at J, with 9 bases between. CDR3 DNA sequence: TGTGCCATCAACGCCGGGTCCGGGGAGCTGTTTTTT. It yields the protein CAINAGSGELFF.

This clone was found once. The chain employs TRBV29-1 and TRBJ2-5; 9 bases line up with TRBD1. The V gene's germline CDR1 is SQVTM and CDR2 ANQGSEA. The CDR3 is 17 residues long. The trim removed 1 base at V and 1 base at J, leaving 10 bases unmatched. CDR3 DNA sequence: TGCAGCGTTGAAGGGATCAGGACAGGGGAACCCCAAGAGACCCAGTACTTC. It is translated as CSVEGIRTGEPQETQYF. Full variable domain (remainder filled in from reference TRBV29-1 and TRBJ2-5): SAVISQKPSRDICQRGTSLTIQCQVDSQVTMMFWYRQQPGQSLTLIATANQGSEATYESGFVIDKFPISRPNLTFSTLTVSNMSPEDSSIYLCSVEGIRTGEPQETQYFGPGTRLLVL.